The clone carrying this T cell receptor beta chain has just one count. V lost 4 bases to trimming and J lost 4 bases, with 16 bases between them. CDR3 size: 15 residues. Germline V gene lookup returns CDR1 MNHEY and CDR2 SVGAGI. TCRdb ran MiXCR on the RACE reads and lists one entry per CDR3 protein. Here the sample spans 55,000 to 75,000 distinct CDR3 sequences, approximately 13% being singletons. The data were taken from a study of human T cells and chemical hapten exposure. Study details: All through the approximately 24-week study, the scalp of each patient received diphenylcyclopropenone doses weekly.

Time point described: patch test 3, about 24 weeks after DPC sensitization. As to treatment: therapeutic diphenylcyclopropenone sensitization with weekly scalp DPC. This receptor was identified in a man aged 25-40 years with alopecia areata. Some clones in this sample may be carry-over from other donors' samples. Sequences were derived from whole blood, sampled in connection with sensitization to the hapten diphenylcyclopropenone (DPC). V usage is TRBV6-5 and J usage is TRBJ1-2, with D perhaps matching TRBD1 (5 bases). CDR3 protein: CASSLAGPTLYGYTF. The CDR3 nucleotides read TGTGCCAGCAGTTTAGCGGGGCCAACCCTCTATGGCTACACCTTC.